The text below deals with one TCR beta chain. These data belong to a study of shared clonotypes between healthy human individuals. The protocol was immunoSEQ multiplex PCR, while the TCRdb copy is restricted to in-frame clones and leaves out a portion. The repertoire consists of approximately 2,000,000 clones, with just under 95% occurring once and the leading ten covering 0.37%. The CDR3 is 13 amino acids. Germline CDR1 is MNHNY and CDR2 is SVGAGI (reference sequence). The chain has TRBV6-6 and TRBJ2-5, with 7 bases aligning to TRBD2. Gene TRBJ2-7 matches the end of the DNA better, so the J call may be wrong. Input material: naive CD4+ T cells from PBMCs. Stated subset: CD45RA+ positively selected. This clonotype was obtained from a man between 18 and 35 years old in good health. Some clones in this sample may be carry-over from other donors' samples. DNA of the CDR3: TGTGCCAGCACGGAGCGGGAATCCTACGAGCAGTACTTC. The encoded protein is CASTERESYEQYF.